The 28 T cell receptor beta chains in this list originate from one sample, sequenced in a study of immune cell composition in non-small cell lung cancer. The protocol was immunoSEQ multiplex PCR, while the TCRdb copy is restricted to in-frame clones and leaves out a portion. The sample contains about 2,500 clones, 70% to 90% of which appear only once. The sample comprised lung tumor tissue. All receptors come from a human donor with non-small cell lung cancer.

The chain couples TRBV19 to TRBJ1-5; D perhaps matches TRBD1 (6 bases). Germline lookup yields CDR1 LNHDA and CDR2 SQIVND (reference sequence). The V end was cut by 3 bases, the J end by 5 bases, with 23 bases between. This CDR3 spans 18 amino acids. CDR3 sequence: CASSIPKITAGVDQPQHF. CDR3 coding DNA: TGTGCCAGTAGTATTCCTAAAATAACCGCAGGGGTTGATCAGCCCCAGCATTTT. Full variable domain (outside the CDR3, taken from reference TRBV19 and TRBJ1-5): DGGITQSPKYLFRKEGQNVTLSCEQNLNHDAMYWYRQDPGQGLRLIYYSQIVNDFQKGDIAEGYSVSREKKESFPLTVTSAQKNPTAFYLCASSIPKITAGVDQPQHFGDGTRLSIL.

This clone was detected only a few times. The chain has TRBV7-2 and TRBJ2-7; D possibly corresponds to TRBD1 (6 bases). V lost 2 bases and J lost 2, with 22 bases in between. Germline CDR1 SGHTA, CDR2 FQGNSA. The CDR3 spans 18 residues. The CDR3 spells CASSLSLSGMGAAYEQYF. CDR3 nucleotide sequence: TGTGCCAGCAGCTTATCACTTTCGGGGATGGGGGCAGCCTACGAGCAGTACTTC.

The chain couples TRBV7-8 to TRBJ2-5; D might be TRBD1 (5 bases). This CDR3 is 18 amino acids long. The germline gives CDR1 SGHVS, CDR2 FQNEAQ. V lost 5 bases and J 0 bases, leaving 22 bases between the germline ends. CDR3 in amino acids: CASSPGWTRITDQETQYF. Here the CDR3 DNA reads TGTGCCAGCAGCCCTGGGTGGACACGCATTACCGACCAAGAGACCCAGTACTTC.

The V gene is TRBV11-2, the J gene TRBJ2-1; no definite D call. This CDR3 is 13 amino acids long. Germline CDR1 SGHAT, CDR2 FQNNGV. V was shortened by 5 bases and J by 3 bases, with 8 bases between the two germline ends. CDR3 loop: CASSLDNYNEQFF. In DNA form, the CDR3 reads TGTGCCAGCAGCCTTGACAACTACAATGAGCAGTTCTTC.

The chain combines TRBV28 with TRBJ2-3, with 10 positions matching TRBD1. Looked up from germline, CDR1 is MDHEN and CDR2 is SYDVKM. V gave up 3 bases and J gave up 3 bases; unmatched junction bases: 9. This CDR3 is 17 amino acids long. The CDR3: CASSLFEGQGKTDTQYF. The CDR3 bases are TGTGCCAGCAGTTTGTTCGAGGGACAGGGGAAAACAGATACGCAGTATTTT.

The V and J genes are TRBV27 and TRBJ2-1; 10 bases map to TRBD2. Germline trimming cut 4 bases from V and 7 bases from J; bases unmatched to any gene: 4. CDR1 is MNHEY, CDR2 SMNVEV, per germline (reference sequence). This CDR3 spans 14 amino acids. This CDR3 reads CASSSVTSGNEQFF. CDR3 coding DNA: TGTGCCAGCAGTTCCGTGACTAGCGGGAATGAGCAGTTCTTC.

This clone turned up a few times. V usage is TRBV5-8 and J usage is TRBJ1-4; no firm D call. The CDR3 contains 14 residues. Germline V gene data show CDR1 as SGHTS and CDR2 as YDEGEE. V was trimmed by 4 bases and J by 7 bases, leaving 14 bases between them. The CDR3 region is CASSPRRVFEKLFF. In DNA form, the CDR3 reads TGTGCCAGCAGCCCGAGGAGGGTATTTGAAAAACTGTTTTTT.

The chain links TRBV28 to TRBJ2-1, with 7 bases that match TRBD1. Germline V gene data show CDR1 as MDHEN and CDR2 as SYDVKM. The trim removed 8 bases at V and 3 bases at J, leaving 4 bases unmatched. The CDR3 is 13 residues long. The CDR3 region has the DNA TGTGCCAGCGGGACAGCGTTCTACAATGAGCAGTTCTTC. It codes for CASGTAFYNEQFF.

The V and J genes are TRBV5-1 and TRBJ2-1, with D maybe TRBD1 (7 bases). This CDR3 region has 16 residues. Germline V gene sequence: CDR1 SGHRS, CDR2 YFSETQ. V was cut by 0 bases and J by 6 bases, with 16 bases left in between. As DNA, the CDR3 is TGCGCCAGCAGCTTGGCAGGGGGGCGGGAAGGCAATGAGCAGTTCTTC. Translation gives CASSLAGGREGNEQFF.

The V gene is TRBV6-1, the J gene TRBJ2-5, with a tentative D call TRBD1 (5 bases). Germline V CDR1 and CDR2: MNHNS, SASEGT. CDR3 length: 14 amino acids. V was cut by 0 bases and J by 2 bases, with 7 bases left in between. CDR3 residues: CASSEAQGQETQYF. The CDR3 DNA is TGTGCCAGCAGTGAAGCCCAGGGACAAGAGACCCAGTACTTC.

This sequence joins TRBV5-4 and TRBJ2-6; D may be TRBD2 (6 bases). This CDR3 contains 17 residues. CDR1 and CDR2 (germline): SGHNT, YYREEE (reference sequence). V dropped 0 bases and J dropped 0 bases, with 10 bases sitting between them. The chain's CDR3 is CASSLAGRHSGANVLTF. CDR3 bases: TGTGCCAGCAGCTTGGCAGGGAGGCACTCTGGGGCCAACGTCCTGACTTTC.

The gene calls are TRBV28 and TRBJ1-1; no clear D. V lost 5 bases, J lost 2 bases, and 9 bases lay in between. Germline assignment: CDR1 MDHEN and CDR2 SYDVKM. The CDR3 is 13 amino acids. CDR3 sequence reads: CASSQISNTEAFF. The DNA for the CDR3 is TGTGCCAGCAGTCAGATATCAAACACTGAAGCTTTCTTT.

This rearrangement joins TRBV7-6 to TRBJ2-7; TRBD1 matches at 10 bases. This CDR3 spans 16 amino acids. CDR1 is SGHVS, CDR2 FNYEAQ, per germline. Losses at the gene ends were 2 bases for V and 6 bases for J; bases not matched to a gene: 10. CDR3 DNA sequence: TGTGCCAGCAGCTTACTCGGGACAGGGGTTCAGGGCGAGCAGTACTTC. Amino acids: CASSLLGTGVQGEQYF.

The chain uses TRBV29-1 and TRBJ2-5; no definite D call. The germline V gene has CDR1 SQVTM and CDR2 ANQGSEA. There are 11 residues in the CDR3. With 4 bases removed from V and 3 bases from J, the gap between germline ends came to 6 bases. CDR3 nucleotides: TGCAGCGTTGCGCGGAAAGAGACCCAGTACTTC. It translates to CSVARKETQYF.

V usage is TRBV18 and J usage is TRBJ2-6; TRBD2 is a possible D gene (5 bases). CDR3 length: 16 amino acids. Trimming removed 5 bases at V and 1 base at J, with 12 bases between. The V gene's germline CDR1 is KGHSH and CDR2 LQKENI. CDR3 residues: CASSAGTGSGANVLTF. In DNA form, the CDR3 reads TGTGCCAGCTCAGCGGGTACCGGTTCTGGGGCCAACGTCCTGACTTTC.

V gene TRBV4-3 combines with J gene TRBJ1-3; 8 positions match TRBD1. The CDR3 has 17 amino acids. The V and J ends lost 1 base and 3 bases, in that order; junction bases with no gene match: 8. From germline, CDR1 is LGHNA and CDR2 YSLEER. The CDR3 nucleotides read TGCGCCAGCAGCCAAGTAACATCAGGGGGCTTTGGAAACACCATATATTTT. It codes for CASSQVTSGGFGNTIYF.

The genes are TRBV9 and TRBJ2-3; TRBD1 is a possible D gene (6 bases). This CDR3 contains 15 residues. Germline values: CDR1 SGDLS, CDR2 YYNGEE. Trimming cost V 4 bases and J 1 base, with 13 bases left between them. The CDR3 here is CASSSGQSGTDTQYF. The CDR3, as DNA: TGTGCCAGCAGCTCTGGACAGTCTGGCACAGATACGCAGTATTTT.

V gene TRBV19 combines with J gene TRBJ2-2; D uncertain. This CDR3 contains 16 residues. Between the trimmed V and J ends, which lost 0 bases and 2 bases, there was a span of 10 bases. Looked up from germline, CDR1 is LNHDA and CDR2 is SQIVND (reference sequence). CDR3 sequence: CASSIDPGSNTGELFF. CDR3 nucleotide sequence: TGTGCCAGTAGTATAGATCCAGGCAGTAACACCGGGGAGCTGTTTTTT.

The gene calls are TRBV6-6 and TRBJ2-1; TRBD2 matches at 8 bases. The CDR3 totals 14 residues. The J segment lost 9 bases and the V segment lost 4 bases, leaving 8 bases of the junction unmatched. Germline values: CDR1 MNHNY, CDR2 SVGAGI (reference sequence). The CDR3: CASSSVAGSGEQFF. As DNA, the CDR3 is TGTGCCAGCAGTTCGGTAGCGGGGTCGGGTGAGCAGTTCTTC.

The rearrangement joins TRBV28 to TRBJ2-7; 8 bases align to TRBD2. Germline V CDR1 and CDR2: MDHEN, SYDVKM. The CDR3 consists of 12 residues. Unmatched junction bases numbered 4, after V lost 10 bases and J lost 2 bases. The CDR3 DNA reads TGTGCCACCGAGCGGGAGACCTACGAGCAGTACTTC. It translates to CATERETYEQYF.

A single count supports this clone. One end of the junction does not line up with germline, which may come from a read error. J is TRBJ1-2 and V is TRBV11-2; TRBD1 matches at 7 bases. CDR1 is SGHAT, CDR2 FQNNGV, per germline. The CDR3 contains 14 residues. CDR3 protein: CASSLETGNYGYTF. In DNA, the CDR3 is TGTGCCAGCAGCCTAGAGACAGGGAACTATGGCTACACCTTC.

This clone is large. The chain is built from TRBV29-1 and TRBJ2-7; TRBD2 matches 8 bases. CDR1 and CDR2 from the germline V gene are SQVTM and ANQGSEA. V lost 5 bases and J lost 3; bases outside the gene matches: 9. This CDR3 has 14 amino acids. CDR3 protein: CSVSGGFRYYEQYF. DNA of the CDR3: TGCAGCGTTTCGGGGGGGTTCCGCTACTACGAGCAGTACTTC.

CDR3 loop: CASSLAALTGGDELFF. CDR3 bases: TGTGCCAGCAGCCTCGCAGCCTTGACAGGGGGAGACGAGCTGTTTTTT. The chain links TRBV7-2 to TRBJ2-2; 9 bases are shared with TRBD1. There are 16 residues in the CDR3. Trimming cost V 5 bases and J 11 bases; bases outside gene matches: 15. The germline gives CDR1 SGHTA, CDR2 FQGNSA.

The V call is TRBV7-2, the J call TRBJ2-7; D perhaps matches TRBD1 (5 bases). The CDR3 spans 13 residues. Trimming stripped 5 bases from V and 3 bases from J, with 11 bases between. Germline V gene sequence: CDR1 SGHTA, CDR2 FQGNSA. The CDR3 DNA reads as TGTGCCAGCAGCCCCGACAGAAACTACGAGCAGTACTTC. As protein: CASSPDRNYEQYF.

The chain has TRBV2 and TRBJ1-5, with D tentatively TRBD1 (6 bases). V was shortened by 1 base and J by 7 bases, with 11 bases between the two germline ends. The CDR3 sequence is 14 residues long. Germline V CDR1 and CDR2: SNHLY, FYNNEI. The DNA of the CDR3 is TGTGCCAGCAGTGAAGACACAGGGTGGCAGCCCCAGCATTTT. The encoded protein is CASSEDTGWQPQHF.

V gene TRBV30 combines with J gene TRBJ1-1; D not resolved. The germline V gene encodes CDR1 GTSNPN and CDR2 SVGIG (reference sequence). The CDR3 runs to 13 residues. V lost 2 bases and J lost 4, with 11 bases in between. The CDR3 loop is CAWSPRRGTEAFF. The CDR3 DNA sequence: TGTGCCTGGAGTCCTAGGCGGGGCACTGAAGCTTTCTTT.

This chain links TRBV7-6 with TRBJ1-1, with TRBD1 as a possible D gene (5 bases). The germline V and J ends were trimmed by 5 bases and 3 bases, with 13 bases remaining between them. This CDR3 region has 14 residues. Germline values: CDR1 SGHVS, CDR2 FNYEAQ. The DNA for the CDR3 is TGTGCCAGCAGCCCCTGGTCGGGGGACACTGAAGCTTTCTTT. Translation: CASSPWSGDTEAFF.

The rearrangement joins TRBV9 to TRBJ2-3; D is possibly TRBD1 (5 bases). The CDR3 has 14 residues. From germline, CDR1 is SGDLS and CDR2 YYNGEE. The V gene lost 0 bases and the J gene lost 9 bases, with 14 bases spanning the gap. Here the CDR3 reads CASSVEGQGLTQYF. The CDR3 nucleotides are TGTGCCAGCAGCGTAGAAGGCCAGGGATTGACGCAGTATTTT.